These 9 T cell receptor beta chains were sequenced from one sample in a study of blood T cell repertoires in COVID-19. Method: immunoSEQ multiplex PCR; TCRdb's copy keeps in-frame clones and lacks some. Here the sample spans approximately 210,000 clones, just over 85% being singletons. The sequenced material came from PBMCs or T cells enriched from blood (not recorded which). Source of these receptors: a woman in her 50s with acute COVID-19.

The rearrangement links TRBV14 to TRBJ1-1; 9 bases are a match to TRBD1. The CDR3 is made up of 19 amino acids. CDR1 SGHDN and CDR2 FVKESK come from the germline V gene. V lost 4 bases and J lost 3; bases outside the gene matches: 18. The CDR3 is CASSRIGARQGEEDTEAFF. DNA of the CDR3: TGTGCCAGCAGCCGAATCGGAGCTCGACAGGGGGAGGAGGACACTGAAGCTTTCTTT.

J is TRBJ2-1 and V is TRBV28; the D is unclear. Trimming stripped 2 bases from V and 6 bases from J, with 8 bases between. The CDR3 loop spans 13 amino acids. The germline CDR1 and CDR2 sequences are MDHEN and SYDVKM. The CDR3 DNA is TGTGCCAGCAGTTTAGTAGCCCTCAATGAGCAGTTCTTC. Encoded protein: CASSLVALNEQFF.

V is TRBV27 and J is TRBJ1-4; 10 bases fit TRBD1. CDR3 length: 18 residues. J was trimmed by 3 bases and V by 7 bases; bases with no gene match: 14. Per germline, CDR1 MNHEY and CDR2 SMNVEV (reference sequence). CDR3 sequence: CASTRTGTGVLANEKLFF. In DNA form, the CDR3 reads TGTGCCAGCACCCGAACCGGGACAGGGGTTTTGGCTAATGAAAAACTGTTTTTT.

This clone was found once. V usage is TRBV20-1 and J usage is TRBJ2-2, with D hard to call. V was shortened by 3 bases and J by 0 bases, with 8 bases between the two germline ends. The CDR3 totals 14 residues. Germline CDR1 reads DFQATT; CDR2 reads SNEGSKA (reference sequence). The CDR3 here is CSASASANTGELFF. For the CDR3, the DNA is TGCAGTGCTAGTGCCAGCGCGAACACCGGGGAGCTGTTTTTT.

The V gene is TRBV11-2, the J gene TRBJ1-3, with D tentatively TRBD1 (6 bases). Germline values: CDR1 SGHAT, CDR2 FQNNGV. The V gene lost 2 bases and the J gene lost 3 bases, with 14 bases spanning the gap. This CDR3 is built from 16 residues. CDR3 sequence: CASSLSIGGSGNTIYF. CDR3 coding DNA: TGTGCCAGCAGCTTATCGATAGGGGGTAGTGGAAACACCATATATTTT.

The rearrangement links TRBV27 to TRBJ2-1; 13 nucleotides align to TRBD2. The CDR3 totals 17 residues. Looked up from germline, CDR1 is MNHEY and CDR2 is SMNVEV (reference sequence). The V segment lost 2 bases and the J segment 9 bases; nucleotides outside the gene matches: 10. CDR3 sequence: CASSLPPGTSGETEQFF. The CDR3, as DNA: TGTGCCAGCAGTTTACCCCCGGGGACTAGCGGGGAAACTGAGCAGTTCTTC.

J is TRBJ2-3 and V is TRBV9; 10 bases map to TRBD2. Looked up from germline, CDR1 is SGDLS and CDR2 is YYNGEE. J gave up 2 bases and V 0 bases, and 9 bases lay outside the gene matches. The CDR3 extends over 18 amino acids. CDR3 DNA: TGTGCCAGCAGCGTAGACGCTAGCGGGGGAATATACACAGATACGCAGTATTTT. Protein product: CASSVDASGGIYTDTQYF.

The CDR3 region is CASSFSGSSYEQYF. CDR3 in DNA: TGTGCCAGCAGTTTCAGCGGGAGCTCCTACGAGCAGTACTTC. This rearrangement joins TRBV27 to TRBJ2-7; 8 nucleotides agree with TRBD2. This CDR3 contains 14 residues. CDR1 and CDR2 (germline): MNHEY, SMNVEV (reference sequence). V lost 3 bases to trimming and J lost 0 bases; unmatched junction nucleotides: 1.

The V call is TRBV27, the J call TRBJ1-1, with TRBD1 matching 11 bases. Unmatched junction bases numbered 10, after V lost 3 bases and J lost 7 bases. This CDR3 contains 16 residues. The V gene's germline CDR1 is MNHEY and CDR2 SMNVEV (reference sequence). CDR3 nucleotide sequence: TGTGCCAGCAGTTTCCGGGACAGGGGGTCCCGGTTTGAAGCTTTCTTT. Translated, it gives CASSFRDRGSRFEAFF.